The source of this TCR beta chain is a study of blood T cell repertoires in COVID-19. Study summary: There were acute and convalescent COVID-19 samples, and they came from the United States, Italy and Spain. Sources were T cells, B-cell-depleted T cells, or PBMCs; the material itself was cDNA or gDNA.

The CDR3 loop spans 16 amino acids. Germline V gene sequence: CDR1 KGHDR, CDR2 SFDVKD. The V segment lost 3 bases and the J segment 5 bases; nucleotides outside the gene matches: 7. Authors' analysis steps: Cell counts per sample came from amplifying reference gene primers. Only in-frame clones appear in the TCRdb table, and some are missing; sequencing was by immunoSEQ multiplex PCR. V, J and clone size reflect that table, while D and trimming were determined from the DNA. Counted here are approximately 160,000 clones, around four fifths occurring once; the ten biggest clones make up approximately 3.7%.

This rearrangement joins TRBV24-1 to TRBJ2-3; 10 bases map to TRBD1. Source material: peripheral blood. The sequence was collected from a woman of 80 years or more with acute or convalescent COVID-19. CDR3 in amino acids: CATSDPGTGEQDTQYF. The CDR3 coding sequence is TGTGCCACCAGTGATCCCGGGACAGGGGAGCAAGATACGCAGTATTTT.